These T cell receptor beta chains were read from a single sample in a study of CD8 T cells in ankylosing spondylitis. TCRdb passed the 5' RACE reads through MiXCR, listing each CDR3 protein once. The data show roughly 490,000 distinct CDR3 sequences, approximately 5% seen once. Sequencing used blood, either unsorted or a sorted T cell fraction (not recorded which). These receptors all come from a male donor with ankylosing spondylitis. Both conserved end residues are part of each CDR3.

v_gene: TRBV20-1
j_gene: TRBJ1-2
CDR3aa: CSAWDRGFDGYTF

v_gene: TRBV28
j_gene: TRBJ1-4
CDR3aa: CASSPGWTGLQANEKLFF

v_gene: TRBV5-1
j_gene: TRBJ2-1
CDR3aa: CASSLDLFREYNEQFF

v_gene: TRBV7-8
j_gene: TRBJ2-7
CDR3aa: CASSWRASYEQYF

v_gene: TRBV10-3
j_gene: TRBJ2-1
CDR3aa: CAISESSGSSYNEQFF

v_gene: TRBV5-1
j_gene: TRBJ2-5
CDR3aa: CASSLEPGTNQETQYF

v_gene: TRBV6-5
j_gene: TRBJ1-2
CDR3aa: CASSYSAGIIYGYTF

v_gene: TRBV7-9
j_gene: TRBJ2-3
CDR3aa: CASSPLQGATDTQYF

v_gene: TRBV20-1
j_gene: TRBJ2-5
CDR3aa: CSARVASRQETQYF

v_gene: TRBV12-3/TRBV12-4
j_gene: TRBJ2-1
CDR3aa: CASSGIGRGGHNEQFF

v_gene: TRBV28
j_gene: TRBJ1-5
CDR3aa: CASRTNRDRQPQHF

v_gene: TRBV6-1
j_gene: TRBJ1-2
CDR3aa: CASSPYRIEGYGYTF

v_gene: TRBV5-1
j_gene: TRBJ2-1
CDR3aa: CATSSGSQYNEQFF

v_gene: TRBV20-1
j_gene: TRBJ1-2
CDR3aa: CSARDRSNYGYTF

v_gene: TRBV5-5
j_gene: TRBJ1-5
CDR3aa: CASSFFDQPQHF

v_gene: TRBV27
j_gene: TRBJ2-5
CDR3aa: CATRHRGGWQETQYF

v_gene: TRBV9
j_gene: TRBJ2-1
CDR3aa: CASSAGGTNNEQFF

v_gene: TRBV6-5
j_gene: TRBJ2-3
CDR3aa: CASSYSIGAPRRTQYF

v_gene: TRBV25-1
j_gene: TRBJ1-2
CDR3aa: CASSGSSLYGYTF

v_gene: TRBV20-1
j_gene: TRBJ2-7
CDR3aa: CSAPGHLGEGELEQYF

v_gene: TRBV11-2
j_gene: TRBJ1-2
CDR3aa: CASSGQGQGHYGYTF

v_gene: TRBV7-2
j_gene: TRBJ1-1
CDR3aa: CASSPMSRGRGEAFF

v_gene: TRBV4-3
j_gene: TRBJ2-1
CDR3aa: CASSQALAGNYNEQFF

v_gene: TRBV24-1
j_gene: TRBJ1-2
CDR3aa: CATSDPRTGANYGYTF

v_gene: TRBV24-1
j_gene: TRBJ1-2
CDR3aa: CATKGPGGYGYTF

v_gene: TRBV20-1
j_gene: TRBJ2-3
CDR3aa: CSAETGAADTQYF

v_gene: TRBV27
j_gene: TRBJ2-2
CDR3aa: CASRQGTKYTNTGELFF

v_gene: TRBV7-2
j_gene: TRBJ2-5
CDR3aa: CASSLRTGETQYF

v_gene: TRBV6-2/TRBV6-3
j_gene: TRBJ2-7
CDR3aa: CASTITGEVAYEQYF

v_gene: TRBV29-1
j_gene: TRBJ2-7
CDR3aa: CSVRNGLAGPYEQYF

v_gene: TRBV5-1
j_gene: TRBJ2-7
CDR3aa: CASSPLGGSYEQYF